What follows describes a single T cell receptor (beta chain). The germline V gene encodes CDR1 SEHNR and CDR2 FQNEAQ (reference sequence). V lost 9 bases, J lost 0 bases, and 11 bases lay in between. This CDR3 has 14 amino acids. The data originate from a study of blood T cell repertoires in COVID-19. At the level of the study: Sample material is recorded as cDNA or gDNA derived from T cells, B-cell-depleted T cells, or PBMCs.

In the original workflow: Nucleated cell number was recorded as an estimate derived from reference gene primer amplification. Repertoires were generated with immunoSEQ multiplex PCR, while TCRdb's copy carries only in-frame clones and drops some. V and J calls and clone size follow that table, whereas D and trimming were derived from the DNA. The sample carries 75,000 to 85,000 clones, roughly four fifths recorded once. This receptor was obtained from a human donor in a cohort sampled during active COVID-19. The chain links TRBV7-9 to TRBJ2-2, with D tentatively TRBD2 (6 bases). Sequenced: peripheral blood. CDR3: CASLGTSNTGELFF. Here the CDR3 DNA reads TGTGCCAGTCTTGGGACTTCGAACACCGGGGAGCTGTTTTTT.